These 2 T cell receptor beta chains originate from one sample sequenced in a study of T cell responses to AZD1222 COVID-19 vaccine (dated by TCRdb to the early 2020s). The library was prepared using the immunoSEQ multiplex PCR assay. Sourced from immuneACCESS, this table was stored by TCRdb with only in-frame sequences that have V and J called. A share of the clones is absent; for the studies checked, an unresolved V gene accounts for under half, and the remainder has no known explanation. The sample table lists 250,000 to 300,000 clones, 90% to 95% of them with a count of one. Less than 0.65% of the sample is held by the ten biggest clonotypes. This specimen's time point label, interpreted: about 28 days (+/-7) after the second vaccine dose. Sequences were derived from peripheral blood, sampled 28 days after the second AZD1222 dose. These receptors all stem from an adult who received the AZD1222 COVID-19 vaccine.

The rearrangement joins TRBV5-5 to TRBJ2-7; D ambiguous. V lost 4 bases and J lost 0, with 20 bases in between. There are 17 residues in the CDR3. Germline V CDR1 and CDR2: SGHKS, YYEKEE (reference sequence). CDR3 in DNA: TGTGCCAGCAGCCCCCAGACCGGCGGCGGCCTCTCCTACGAGCAGTACTTC. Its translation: CASSPQTGGGLSYEQYF.

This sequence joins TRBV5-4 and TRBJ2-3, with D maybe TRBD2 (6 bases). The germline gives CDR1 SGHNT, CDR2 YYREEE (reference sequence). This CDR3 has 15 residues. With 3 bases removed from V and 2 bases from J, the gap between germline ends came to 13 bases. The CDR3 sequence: CASSWGVRFTDTQYF. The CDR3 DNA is TGTGCCAGCAGCTGGGGGGTTCGATTCACAGATACGCAGTATTTT.